A single sample is the source of the 17 T cell receptor beta chains below, sequenced in a study of blood T cell repertoires in COVID-19. Clones were sequenced by immunoSEQ multiplex PCR, and TCRdb holds only the in-frame ones, with some missing. The sample lists 150,000 to 200,000 clones, about 83% occurring once. Sequenced material: peripheral blood. The receptor source for this set is a man aged 18 to 30 with active or convalescent COVID-19.

This chain links TRBV3-1 (or the pseudogene TRBV3-2) with TRBJ2-3; 16 bases agree with TRBD2. This CDR3 is 16 amino acids long. The ends lost 4 bases at V and 4 bases at J; junction bases unmatched: 2. Germline-derived CDR1 and CDR2 are LGHDT and YNNKEL (reference sequence). CDR3 amino acids: CASSLGTSGRADTQYF. The CDR3 DNA sequence: TGTGCCAGCAGCCTCGGGACTAGCGGGAGGGCAGATACGCAGTATTTT.

In this sample, this clone turned up a few times. V usage is TRBV5-8 and J usage is TRBJ1-6, with a weak D call TRBD1 (6 bases). This CDR3 is built from 16 residues. Trimming pared 5 bases from V and 8 bases from J, leaving 20 bases between. Germline values: CDR1 SGHTS, CDR2 YDEGEE. The CDR3 region is CASSGGADGQYSPLHF. The CDR3 nucleotides read TGTGCCAGCAGTGGGGGGGCGGACGGACAATATTCACCCCTCCACTTT.

This clone appeared a single time. The sample holds other DNA sequences that translate to the same CDR3. This CDR3 is CAWSVAGGYEQYF. DNA for the CDR3: TGTGCCTGGAGTGTAGCGGGAGGTTACGAGCAGTACTTC. The chain couples TRBV30 to TRBJ2-7, with 9 positions matching TRBD2. CDR1 and CDR2 (germline): GTSNPN, SVGIG (reference sequence). With 0 bases clipped from V and 4 bases from J, the junction kept 1 base outside the gene matches. This CDR3 has 13 residues.

J is TRBJ2-7 and V is TRBV7-2; D not resolved. V shed 5 bases and J shed 3 bases, with 11 bases lying between them. The CDR3 extends over 13 amino acids. CDR1 and CDR2 (germline): SGHTA, FQGNSA. Here the CDR3 DNA reads TGTGCCAGCAGCCCCGGTCCAGGCTACGAGCAGTACTTC. Its translation is CASSPGPGYEQYF. Variable domain in full (rest from reference TRBV7-2 and TRBJ2-7): GAGVSQSPSNKVTEKGKDVELRCDPISGHTALYWYRQSLGQGLEFLIYFQGNSAPDKSGLPSDRFSAERTGGSVSTLTIQRTQQEDSAVYLCASSPGPGYEQYFGPGTRLTVT.

The genes are TRBV4-1 and TRBJ2-5; D gene unclear. Trimming took off 0 bases at V and 2 bases at J, with 13 bases between the two ends. The CDR3 spans 16 residues. The germline V gene encodes CDR1 MGHRA and CDR2 YSYEKL. CDR3 region: CASSQDRSPPQETQYF. For the CDR3, the DNA is TGCGCCAGCAGCCAAGATAGGAGTCCTCCACAAGAGACCCAGTACTTC.

CDR3 bases: TGTGCCAGCAGCTGGGAGGGAAACACCATATATTTT. Translated, it gives CASSWEGNTIYF. The chain uses TRBV5-5 and TRBJ1-3; the D is unclear. V was clipped by 3 bases and J by 4 bases, with 5 bases between them. The CDR3 loop spans 12 amino acids. The germline V gene has CDR1 SGHKS and CDR2 YYEKEE (reference sequence). The full variable domain, with the rest looked up from reference TRBV5-5 and TRBJ1-3, is DAGVTQSPTHLIKTRGQQVTLRCSPISGHKSVSWYQQVLGQGPQFIFQYYEKEERGRGNFPDRFSARQFPNYSSELNVNALLLGDSALYLCASSWEGNTIYFGEGSWLTVV.

CDR3 sequence reads: CSVGQGPSRNTIYF. In DNA form, the CDR3 reads TGCAGCGTTGGACAGGGACCGAGTAGAAACACCATATATTTT. The chain recombines TRBV29-1 with TRBJ1-3, with 7 bases matching TRBD1. The ends lost 4 bases at V and 5 bases at J; junction bases unmatched: 8. Germline-derived CDR1 and CDR2 are SQVTM and ANQGSEA. The CDR3 is 14 amino acids.

This sequence joins TRBV27 and TRBJ1-2; 8 positions match TRBD1. V lost 3 bases and J lost 8; bases outside the gene matches: 5. The CDR3 runs 13 residues. From germline, CDR1 is MNHEY and CDR2 SMNVEV (reference sequence). CDR3 amino acids: CASSFRQGTGYTF. The CDR3 region has the DNA TGTGCCAGCAGTTTCAGACAGGGGACGGGCTACACCTTC.

The CDR3 reads CASSEARSWGYTF. CDR3 DNA sequence: TGTGCCAGCAGTGAAGCGCGTTCGTGGGGCTACACCTTC. V gene TRBV2 combines with J gene TRBJ1-2, with D unresolved. The germline gives CDR1 SNHLY, CDR2 FYNNEI. The CDR3 sequence is 13 residues long. With 0 bases removed from V and 8 bases from J, the gap between germline ends came to 10 bases.

V usage is TRBV19 and J usage is TRBJ2-7; possibly TRBD1 for D (6 bases). V was shortened by 4 bases and J by 2 bases, with 12 bases between the two germline ends. The CDR3 runs to 14 residues. Germline lookup yields CDR1 LNHDA and CDR2 SQIVND (reference sequence). CDR3 nucleotide sequence: TGTGCCAGTAGTAAGCCGGGACAACCCTACGAGCAGTACTTC. It specifies CASSKPGQPYEQYF.

This clone showed up just once. The rearrangement uses TRBV9 and TRBJ1-2, with 9 positions matching TRBD1. V trimming: 6 bases; J trimming: 8 bases; junction bases outside the gene matches: 5. Germline V gene lookup returns CDR1 SGDLS and CDR2 YYNGEE. The CDR3 is 12 residues long. CDR3 protein: CASKQGAGGYTF. For the CDR3, the DNA is TGTGCCAGCAAACAGGGGGCAGGCGGCTACACCTTC.

This sequence joins TRBV28 and TRBJ2-7; 7 nucleotides match TRBD2. CDR3 size: 15 residues. Germline assignment: CDR1 MDHEN and CDR2 SYDVKM. Trimming took 7 bases from V and 0 from J; bases not matched to a gene: 9. Written as DNA, the CDR3 is TGTGCCAGCACCCAAGCGGGGAGGAGCTCCTACGAGCAGTACGTC. This gives the protein CASTQAGRSSYEQYV.

The chain uses TRBV2 and TRBJ1-5, with TRBD1 as a possible D gene (6 bases). V lost 5 bases to trimming and J lost 2 bases, with 13 bases between them. The CDR3 has 15 amino acids. Germline V gene data show CDR1 as SNHLY and CDR2 as FYNNEI. The CDR3: CASSPNRVGNQPQHF. DNA for the CDR3: TGTGCCAGCAGTCCCAACAGGGTTGGCAATCAGCCCCAGCATTTT.

The rearrangement links TRBV10-3 to TRBJ2-3; 9 positions match TRBD1. V trimming: 6 bases; J trimming: 4 bases; junction bases outside the gene matches: 14. Germline-derived CDR1 and CDR2 are ENHRY and SYGVKD. The CDR3 runs to 17 residues. The CDR3 DNA reads as TGTGCCATCAGCCTAACCCTTGAGACAGGGGGATCAGATACGCAGTATTTT. It codes for CAISLTLETGGSDTQYF.

The chain joins TRBV7-3 to TRBJ2-7; TRBD2 agrees at 9 bases. J gave up 0 bases and V 5 bases, and 8 bases lay outside the gene matches. The CDR3 sequence is 16 residues long. Germline values: CDR1 SGHTA, CDR2 FQGTGA. The CDR3 coding sequence is TGTGCCAGCAGCCTGGGGGCGGGAGGGCGCTCCTACGAGCAGTACTTC. Its translation: CASSLGAGGRSYEQYF.

The chain recombines TRBV29-1 with TRBJ2-1, with TRBD2 identical over 7 bases. J lost 8 bases, V lost 4 bases, and 8 bases had no gene match. CDR3 length: 13 amino acids. Germline V gene data show CDR1 as SQVTM and CDR2 as ANQGSEA. CDR3 nucleotides: TGCAGCGTTGTATGGACTAGGGATTATGAGCAGTTCTTC. It specifies CSVVWTRDYEQFF.

The chain recombines TRBV18 with TRBJ1-5, with TRBD1 matching 9 bases. V shed 3 bases, J shed 9 bases, and the junction held 12 bases outside the gene matches. The CDR3 extends over 16 amino acids. Germline V CDR1 and CDR2: KGHSH, LQKENI. The CDR3 loop is CASSPPGTGREGPQHF. CDR3 in DNA: TGTGCCAGCTCACCGCCCGGGACAGGGCGTGAAGGGCCCCAGCATTTT. The full variable domain, in which reference TRBV18 and TRBJ1-5 provide the parts outside the CDR3, is NAGVMQNPRHLVRRRGQEARLRCSPMKGHSHVYWYRQLPEEGLKFMVYLQKENIIDESGMPKERFSAEFPKEGPSILRIQQVVRGDSAAYFCASSPPGTGREGPQHFGDGTRLSIL.